This T cell receptor (beta chain) was identified during a study of OX40 agonist ivuxolimab in advanced cancers. Study-level background: Cancers in dose escalation were hepatocellular, melanoma, renal cell and head and neck.

With 0 bases removed from V and 6 bases from J, the gap between germline ends came to 7 bases. The CDR3 runs to 13 residues. The germline V gene has CDR1 SGHNT and CDR2 YYREEE (reference sequence). Only in-frame clones appear in the TCRdb table, and some are missing; sequencing was by immunoSEQ multiplex PCR. The sample lists 65,000 to 95,000 clones, around 83% seen once, with about 0.76% in the top ten. Sequencing used CD4+ or CD8+ T cells sorted from blood, obtained in a trial of the OX40 agonist ivuxolimab. The genes are TRBV5-4 and TRBJ2-1; unclear D gene. The receptor was derived from an adult with an advanced solid tumor such as melanoma, head and neck, liver or kidney cancer. The CDR3, as DNA: TGTGCCAGCAGCTTGGTACGCGGCAATGAGCAGTTCTTC. Protein sequence: CASSLVRGNEQFF.